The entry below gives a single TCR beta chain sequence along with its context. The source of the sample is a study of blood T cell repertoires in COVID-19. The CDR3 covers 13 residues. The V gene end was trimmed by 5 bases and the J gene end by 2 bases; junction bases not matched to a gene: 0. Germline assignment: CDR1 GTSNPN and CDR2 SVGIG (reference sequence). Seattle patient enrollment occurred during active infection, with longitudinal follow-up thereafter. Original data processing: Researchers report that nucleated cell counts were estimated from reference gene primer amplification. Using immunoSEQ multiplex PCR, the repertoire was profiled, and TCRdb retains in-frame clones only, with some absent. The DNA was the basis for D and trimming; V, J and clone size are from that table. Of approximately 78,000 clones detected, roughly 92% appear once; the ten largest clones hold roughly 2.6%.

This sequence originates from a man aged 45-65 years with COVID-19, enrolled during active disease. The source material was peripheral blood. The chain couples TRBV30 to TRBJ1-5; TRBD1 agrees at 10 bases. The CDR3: CAWGTGGNQPQHF. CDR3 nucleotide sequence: TGTGCCTGGGGGACAGGGGGCAATCAGCCCCAGCATTTT. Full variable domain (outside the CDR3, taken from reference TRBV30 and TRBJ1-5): SQTIHQWPATLVQPVGSPLSLECTVEGTSNPNLYWYRQAAGRGLQLLFYSVGIGQISSEVPQNLSASRPQDRQFILSSKKLLLSDSGFYLCAWGTGGNQPQHFGDGTRLSIL.